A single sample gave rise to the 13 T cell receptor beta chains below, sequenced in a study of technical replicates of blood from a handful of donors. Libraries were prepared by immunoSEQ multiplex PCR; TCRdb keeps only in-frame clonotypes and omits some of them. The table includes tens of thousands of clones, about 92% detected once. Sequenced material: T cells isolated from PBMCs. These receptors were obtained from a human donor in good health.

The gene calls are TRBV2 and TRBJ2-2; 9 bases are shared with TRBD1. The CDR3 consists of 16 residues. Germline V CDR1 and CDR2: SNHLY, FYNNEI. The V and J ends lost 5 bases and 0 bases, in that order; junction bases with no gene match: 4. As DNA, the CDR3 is TGTGCCAGCAGTAAAACAGGGGGCGCGAACACCGGGGAGCTGTTTTTT. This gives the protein CASSKTGGANTGELFF.

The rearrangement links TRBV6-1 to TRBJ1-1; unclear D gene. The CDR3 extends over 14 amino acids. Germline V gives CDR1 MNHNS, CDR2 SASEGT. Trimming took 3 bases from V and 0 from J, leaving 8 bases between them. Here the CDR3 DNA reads TGTGCCAGCAGTGACCCGGAGATGAACACTGAAGCTTTCTTT. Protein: CASSDPEMNTEAFF.

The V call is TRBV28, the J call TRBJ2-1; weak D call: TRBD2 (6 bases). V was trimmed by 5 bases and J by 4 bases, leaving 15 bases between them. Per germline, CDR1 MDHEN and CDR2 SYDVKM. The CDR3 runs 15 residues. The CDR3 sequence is CASSEPAGPYNEQFF. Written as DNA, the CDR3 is TGTGCCAGCAGTGAACCGGCGGGACCTTACAATGAGCAGTTCTTC. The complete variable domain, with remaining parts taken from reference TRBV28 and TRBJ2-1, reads DVKVTQSSRYLVKRTGEKVFLECVQDMDHENMFWYRQDPGLGLRLIYFSYDVKMKEKGDIPEGYSVSREKKERFSLILESASTNQTSMYLCASSEPAGPYNEQFFGPGTRLTVL.

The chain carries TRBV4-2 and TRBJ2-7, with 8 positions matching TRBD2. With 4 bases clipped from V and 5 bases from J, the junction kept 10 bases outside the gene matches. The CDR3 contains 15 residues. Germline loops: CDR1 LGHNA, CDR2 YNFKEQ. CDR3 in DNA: TGTGCCAGCAGCCGCCGGACTAGCAACTTTGACGAGCAGTACTTC. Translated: CASSRRTSNFDEQYF.

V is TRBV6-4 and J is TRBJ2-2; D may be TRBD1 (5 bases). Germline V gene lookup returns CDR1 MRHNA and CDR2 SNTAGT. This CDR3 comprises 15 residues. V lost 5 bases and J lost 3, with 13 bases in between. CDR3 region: CASSNTGGDTGELFF. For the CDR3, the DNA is TGTGCCAGCAGTAACACAGGTGGCGACACCGGGGAGCTGTTTTTT.

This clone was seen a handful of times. The CDR3 bases are TGCGCCAGCAGAGGGGACAGACGACCGGGACCCAGGCCCGGGGAGCTGTTTTTT. This sequence encodes CASRGDRRPGPRPGELFF. The genes are TRBV10-1 and TRBJ2-2, with 7 bases aligning to TRBD1. The V gene's germline CDR1 is WNHNN and CDR2 SYGVQD (reference sequence). The junction had 19 bases not matched to a gene; V was cut back by 6 bases and J by 6 bases. The CDR3 is 18 amino acids.

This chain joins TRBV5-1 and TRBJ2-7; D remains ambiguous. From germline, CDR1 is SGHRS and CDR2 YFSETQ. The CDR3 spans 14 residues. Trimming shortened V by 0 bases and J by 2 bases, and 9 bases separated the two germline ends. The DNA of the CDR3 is TGCGCCAGCAGCTTGGGCACAGCTACCTACGAGCAGTACTTC. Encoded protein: CASSLGTATYEQYF.

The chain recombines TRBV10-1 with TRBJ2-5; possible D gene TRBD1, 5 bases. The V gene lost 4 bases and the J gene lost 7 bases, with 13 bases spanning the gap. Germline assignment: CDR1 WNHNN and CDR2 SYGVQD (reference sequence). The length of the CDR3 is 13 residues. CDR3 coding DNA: TGCGCCAGCAGTGCCCAGGGCCCCGCGACCCAGTACTTC. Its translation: CASSAQGPATQYF.

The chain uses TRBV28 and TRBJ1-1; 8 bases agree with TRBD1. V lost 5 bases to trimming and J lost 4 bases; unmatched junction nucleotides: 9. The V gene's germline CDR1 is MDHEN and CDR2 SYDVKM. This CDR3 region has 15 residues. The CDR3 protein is CASSPLQGESTEAFF. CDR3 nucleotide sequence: TGTGCCAGCAGTCCGTTACAGGGGGAGAGCACTGAAGCTTTCTTT.

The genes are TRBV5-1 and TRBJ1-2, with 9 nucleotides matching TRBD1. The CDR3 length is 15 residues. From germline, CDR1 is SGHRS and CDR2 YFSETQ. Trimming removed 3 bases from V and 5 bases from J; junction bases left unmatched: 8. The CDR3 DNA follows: TGCGCCAGCAGCTCCGACCCGGGACAGGGATATGGCTACACCTTC. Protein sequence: CASSSDPGQGYGYTF.

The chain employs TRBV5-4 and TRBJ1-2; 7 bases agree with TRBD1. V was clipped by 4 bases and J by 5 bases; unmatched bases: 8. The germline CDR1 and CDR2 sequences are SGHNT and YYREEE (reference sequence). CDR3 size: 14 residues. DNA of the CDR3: TGTGCCAGCAGCCCCGGCGACAGGGAGTATGGCTACACCTTC. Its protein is CASSPGDREYGYTF.

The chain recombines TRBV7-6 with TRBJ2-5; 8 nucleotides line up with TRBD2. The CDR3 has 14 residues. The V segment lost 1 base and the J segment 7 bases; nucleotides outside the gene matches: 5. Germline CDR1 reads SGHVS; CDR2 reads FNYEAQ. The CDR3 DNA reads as TGTGCCAGCAGCTTAGAACGGGGGGGCGGGACCCAGTACTTC. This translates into CASSLERGGGTQYF.

CDR3: CASSLDDSEAFF. CDR3 DNA: TGTGCCAGCAGCTTGGACGACTCTGAAGCTTTCTTT. The chain combines TRBV5-5 with TRBJ1-1, with D unclear. The CDR3 consists of 12 residues. Trimming stripped 0 bases from V and 6 bases from J, with 6 bases between. Germline assignment: CDR1 SGHKS and CDR2 YYEKEE (reference sequence). Drawing the rest from reference TRBV5-5 and TRBJ1-1, the complete variable domain is DAGVTQSPTHLIKTRGQQVTLRCSPISGHKSVSWYQQVLGQGPQFIFQYYEKEERGRGNFPDRFSARQFPNYSSELNVNALLLGDSALYLCASSLDDSEAFFGQGTRLTVV.